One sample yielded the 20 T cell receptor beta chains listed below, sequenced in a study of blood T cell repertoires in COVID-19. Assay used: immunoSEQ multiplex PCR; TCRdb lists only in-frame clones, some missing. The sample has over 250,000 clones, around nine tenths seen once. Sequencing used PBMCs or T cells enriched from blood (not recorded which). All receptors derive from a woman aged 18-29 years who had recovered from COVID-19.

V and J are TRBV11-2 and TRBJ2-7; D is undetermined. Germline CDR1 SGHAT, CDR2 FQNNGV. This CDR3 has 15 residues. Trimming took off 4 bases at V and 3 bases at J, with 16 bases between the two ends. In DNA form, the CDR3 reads TGTGCCAGCAGCTGGGCTTCGGCAGCTCACTACGAGCAGTACTTC. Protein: CASSWASAAHYEQYF.

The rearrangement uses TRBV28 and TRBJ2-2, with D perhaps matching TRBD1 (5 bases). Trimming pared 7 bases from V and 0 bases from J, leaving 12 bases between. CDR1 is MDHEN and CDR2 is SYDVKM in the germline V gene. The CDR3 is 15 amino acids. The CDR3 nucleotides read TGTGCCAGCATCTTCAGACAGCCGAACACCGGGGAGCTGTTTTTT. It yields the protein CASIFRQPNTGELFF.

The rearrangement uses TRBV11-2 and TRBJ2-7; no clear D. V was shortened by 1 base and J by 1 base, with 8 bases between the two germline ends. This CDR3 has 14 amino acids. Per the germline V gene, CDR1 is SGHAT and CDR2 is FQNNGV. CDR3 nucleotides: TGTGCCAGCAGCTTAGCTTGGCATTCCTACGAGCAGTACTTC. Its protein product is CASSLAWHSYEQYF.

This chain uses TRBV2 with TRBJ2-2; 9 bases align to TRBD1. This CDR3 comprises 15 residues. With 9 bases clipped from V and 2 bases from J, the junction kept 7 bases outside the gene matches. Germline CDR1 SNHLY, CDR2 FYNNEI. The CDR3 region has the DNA TGTGCCAGTGTTCCGGGACAGGGTAACACCGGGGAGCTGTTTTTT. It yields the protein CASVPGQGNTGELFF.

The CDR3 here is CASSPRGLAGDTGELFF. CDR3 nucleotides: TGTGCCAGCTCACCAAGGGGACTAGCGGGGGACACCGGGGAGCTGTTTTTT. This rearrangement joins TRBV18 to TRBJ2-2; 14 bases map to TRBD2. The CDR3 is made up of 17 amino acids. J gave up 3 bases and V 2 bases, and 2 bases lay outside the gene matches. The germline gives CDR1 KGHSH, CDR2 LQKENI.

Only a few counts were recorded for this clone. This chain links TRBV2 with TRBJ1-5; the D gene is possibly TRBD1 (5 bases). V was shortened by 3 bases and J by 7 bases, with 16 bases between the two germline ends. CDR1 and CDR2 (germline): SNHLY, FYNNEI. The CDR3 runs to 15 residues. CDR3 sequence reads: CASSDTGTVVQPQHF. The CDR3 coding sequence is TGTGCCAGCAGTGACACAGGCACGGTAGTGCAGCCCCAGCATTTT. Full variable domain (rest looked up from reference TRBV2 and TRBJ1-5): EPEVTQTPSHQVTQMGQEVILRCVPISNHLYFYWYRQILGQKVEFLVSFYNNEISEKSEIFDDQFSVERPDGSNFTLKIRSTKLEDSAMYFCASSDTGTVVQPQHFGDGTRLSIL.

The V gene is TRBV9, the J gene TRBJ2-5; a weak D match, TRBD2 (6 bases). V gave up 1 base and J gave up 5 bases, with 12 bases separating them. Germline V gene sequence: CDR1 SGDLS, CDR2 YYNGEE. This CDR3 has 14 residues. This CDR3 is CASSVRGAGETQYF. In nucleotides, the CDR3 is TGTGCCAGCAGCGTAAGAGGGGCGGGGGAGACCCAGTACTTC.

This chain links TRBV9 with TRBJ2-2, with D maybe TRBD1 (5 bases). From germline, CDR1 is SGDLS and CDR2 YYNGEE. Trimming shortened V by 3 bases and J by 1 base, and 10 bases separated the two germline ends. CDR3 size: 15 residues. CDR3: CASSALDRNTGELFF. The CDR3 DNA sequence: TGTGCCAGCAGCGCCCTTGACAGGAACACCGGGGAGCTGTTTTTT.

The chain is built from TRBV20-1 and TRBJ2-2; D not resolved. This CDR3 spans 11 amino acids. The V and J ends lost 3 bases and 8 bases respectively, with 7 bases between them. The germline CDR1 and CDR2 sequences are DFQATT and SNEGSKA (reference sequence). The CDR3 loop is CSASSFGELFF. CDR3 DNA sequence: TGCAGTGCTAGTTCTTTTGGGGAGCTGTTTTTT.

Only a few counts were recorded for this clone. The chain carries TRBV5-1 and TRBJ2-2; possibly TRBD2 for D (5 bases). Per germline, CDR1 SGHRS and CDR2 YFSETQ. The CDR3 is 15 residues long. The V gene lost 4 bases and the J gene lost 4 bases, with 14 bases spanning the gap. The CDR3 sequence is CASSPDLGSTGELFF. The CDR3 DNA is TGCGCCAGCAGCCCAGACTTGGGGAGCACCGGGGAGCTGTTTTTT. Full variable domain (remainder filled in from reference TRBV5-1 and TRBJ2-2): KAGVTQTPRYLIKTRGQQVTLSCSPISGHRSVSWYQQTPGQGLQFLFEYFSETQRNKGNFPGRFSGRQFSNSRSEMNVSTLELGDSALYLCASSPDLGSTGELFFGEGSRLTVL.

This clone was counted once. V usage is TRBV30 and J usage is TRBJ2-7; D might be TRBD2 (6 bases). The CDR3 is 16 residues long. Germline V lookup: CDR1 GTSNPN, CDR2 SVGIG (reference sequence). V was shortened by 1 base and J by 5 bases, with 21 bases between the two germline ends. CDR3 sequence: CAWSDLVRGTFDEQYF. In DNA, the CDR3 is TGTGCCTGGAGTGACCTTGTCCGGGGGACCTTCGACGAGCAGTACTTC.

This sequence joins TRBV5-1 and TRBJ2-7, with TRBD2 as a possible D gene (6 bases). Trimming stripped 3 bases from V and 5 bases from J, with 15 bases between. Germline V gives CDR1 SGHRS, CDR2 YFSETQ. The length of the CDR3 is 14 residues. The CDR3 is CASSSSGPGDEQYF. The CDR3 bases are TGCGCCAGCAGCTCCTCGGGCCCGGGGGACGAGCAGTACTTC.

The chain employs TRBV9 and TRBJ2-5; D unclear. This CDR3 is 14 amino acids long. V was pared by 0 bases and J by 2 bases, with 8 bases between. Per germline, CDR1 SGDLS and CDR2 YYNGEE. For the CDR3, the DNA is TGTGCCAGCAGCGTAGCTGGGCAGCAAGAGACCCAGTACTTC. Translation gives CASSVAGQQETQYF.

CDR3 sequence reads: CAISGGLPIGELFF. The CDR3 DNA sequence: TGTGCCATCAGTGGGGGACTACCAATAGGGGAGCTGTTTTTT. The chain recombines TRBV10-3 with TRBJ2-2; TRBD2 matches at 7 bases. This CDR3 comprises 14 residues. J lost 8 bases, V lost 4 bases, and 7 bases had no gene match. Germline V gives CDR1 ENHRY, CDR2 SYGVKD.

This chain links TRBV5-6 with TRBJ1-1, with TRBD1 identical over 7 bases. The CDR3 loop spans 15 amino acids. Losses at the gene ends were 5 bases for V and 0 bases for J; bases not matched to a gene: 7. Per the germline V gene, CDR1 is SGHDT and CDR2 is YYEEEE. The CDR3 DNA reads TGTGCCAGCAGTTTACCGACAGGGTTGAACACTGAAGCTTTCTTT. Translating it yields CASSLPTGLNTEAFF.

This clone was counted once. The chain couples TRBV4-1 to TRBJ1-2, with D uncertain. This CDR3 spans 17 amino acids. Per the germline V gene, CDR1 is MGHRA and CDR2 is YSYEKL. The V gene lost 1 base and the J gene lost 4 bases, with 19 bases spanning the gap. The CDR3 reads CASSQASEPQSLYGYTF. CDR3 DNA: TGCGCCAGCAGCCAAGCGTCAGAGCCACAGTCTCTCTATGGCTACACCTTC.

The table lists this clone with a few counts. The chain's CDR3 is CASSDYRTAKTGYTF. The CDR3 coding sequence is TGTGCCAGCAGTGATTATCGGACAGCTAAAACCGGCTACACCTTC. The V call is TRBV2, the J call TRBJ1-2; possibly TRBD1 for D (6 bases). CDR3 length equals 15 residues. The V end lost 3 bases, the J end lost 8 bases, and 19 bases lay between the germline ends. Germline V CDR1 and CDR2: SNHLY, FYNNEI.

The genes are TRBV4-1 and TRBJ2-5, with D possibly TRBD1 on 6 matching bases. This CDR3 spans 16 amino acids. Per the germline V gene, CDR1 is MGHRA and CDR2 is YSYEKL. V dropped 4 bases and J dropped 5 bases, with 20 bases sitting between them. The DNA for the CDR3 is TGCGCCAGCAGCCCCCTAGGGGGTATTCCGTCGGAGACCCAGTACTTC. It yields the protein CASSPLGGIPSETQYF.

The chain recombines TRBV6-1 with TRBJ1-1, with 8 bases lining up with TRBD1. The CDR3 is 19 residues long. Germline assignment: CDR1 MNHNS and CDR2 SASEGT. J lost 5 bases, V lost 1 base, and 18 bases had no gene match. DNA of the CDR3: TGTGCCAGCAGTGAAGATGAACCACCTCTTGGGGGACAGGAGACTGAAGCTTTCTTT. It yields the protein CASSEDEPPLGGQETEAFF.

The DNA for the CDR3 is TGTGCCAGCAGTGAAGCGGCTGTTGGCTACACCTTC. Translated: CASSEAAVGYTF. The chain has TRBV2 and TRBJ1-2; D is unresolved. The V and J ends lost 0 bases and 7 bases respectively, with 6 bases between them. The CDR3 has 12 amino acids. Per the germline V gene, CDR1 is SNHLY and CDR2 is FYNNEI.